This T cell receptor (beta chain) was sequenced for a study of OX40 agonist ivuxolimab in advanced cancers. About the study: An agonistic anti-OX40 (CD134) antibody, ivuxolimab, was used to treat the patients. Cohort: 80% to 90% men, mean age 60, aged roughly 23 to 79. Dose-escalation patients had hepatocellular carcinoma, melanoma, renal cell or head and neck cancer.

Using immunoSEQ multiplex PCR, the repertoire was profiled, and TCRdb retains in-frame clones only, with some absent. The table records roughly 61,000 clones, nearly 90% of them present only once. Trimming removed 2 bases from V and 7 bases from J; junction bases left unmatched: 11. This CDR3 comprises 16 residues. Germline CDR1 MGHRA, CDR2 YSYEKL. This sequence was found in an adult with an advanced solid tumor such as melanoma, head and neck, liver or kidney cancer. This specimen consisted of CD4+ or CD8+ T cells sorted from blood, obtained in a trial of the OX40 agonist ivuxolimab. The chain carries TRBV4-1 and TRBJ1-5, with 7 nucleotides matching TRBD1. DNA for the CDR3: TGCGCCAGCAGCCAAACAGCTGGGACAGCTGGACAGCCCCAGCATTTT. Amino acid sequence: CASSQTAGTAGQPQHF.